Below are 30 T cell receptor beta chains sequenced from a single sample in a study of cytomegalovirus exposure and HLA in healthy donors. PCR used 60 Vbeta primers and 13 Jbeta primers. Profiled with immunoSEQ multiplex PCR; TCRdb holds only in-frame clones, not every one. Of under 85,000 clones listed, about three quarters are singletons. What was sequenced was PBMCs. The receptors derive from a man between 18 and 35 years old in good health and CMV-seronegative.

The chain recombines TRBV2 with TRBJ2-4; maybe TRBD2 (5 bases). The V end lost 3 bases, the J end lost 0 bases, and 6 bases lay between the germline ends. Germline V CDR1 and CDR2: SNHLY, FYNNEI. This CDR3 comprises 14 residues. The CDR3 reads CASSERVAKNIQYF. In DNA, the CDR3 is TGTGCCAGCAGTGAGAGGGTAGCCAAAAACATTCAGTACTTC.

The chain joins TRBV7-8 to TRBJ1-5; D is possibly TRBD1 (6 bases). V lost 0 bases, J lost 6 bases, and 9 bases lay in between. In germline, CDR1 is SGHVS, CDR2 FQNEAQ. CDR3 size: 14 residues. The CDR3 DNA sequence: TGTGCCAGCAGCTTAGCCTACAGGGCTCAGCCCCAGCATTTT. Its protein is CASSLAYRAQPQHF.

The rearrangement links TRBV4-1 to TRBJ2-7, with 7 bases lining up with TRBD1. The trim removed 0 bases at V and 3 bases at J, leaving 2 bases unmatched. CDR1 is MGHRA and CDR2 is YSYEKL in the germline V gene. The CDR3 runs to 14 residues. CDR3 bases: TGCGCCAGCAGCCAAGAGGGGACAGACTACGAGCAGTACTTC. Protein product: CASSQEGTDYEQYF.

The chain employs TRBV5-4 and TRBJ2-4; TRBD1 might be the D (6 bases). The germline V and J ends were trimmed by 1 base and 1 base, with 12 bases remaining between them. In germline, CDR1 is SGHNT, CDR2 YYREEE (reference sequence). The CDR3 runs to 16 residues. CDR3 sequence reads: CASSLPGDVAKNIQYF. The CDR3 nucleotides read TGTGCCAGCAGCTTGCCAGGGGACGTTGCCAAAAACATTCAGTACTTC.

V and J are TRBV12-5 and TRBJ2-2; TRBD2 is a possible D gene (6 bases). Germline CDR1 and CDR2: LGHNT and FRNRAP. This CDR3 comprises 16 residues. V was clipped by 2 bases and J by 3 bases, with 13 bases between them. CDR3 in amino acids: CASGLFGGLDTGELFF. DNA of the CDR3: TGTGCTAGTGGTTTGTTCGGGGGTTTAGACACCGGGGAGCTGTTTTTT.

This chain uses TRBV4-2 with TRBJ2-1; 12 bases are a match to TRBD2. CDR3 length: 17 residues. V was pared by 3 bases and J by 0 bases, with 3 bases of the junction left unmatched. From germline, CDR1 is LGHNA and CDR2 YNFKEQ. The CDR3 loop is CASSHPSGGASYNEQFF. CDR3 nucleotides: TGTGCCAGCAGCCATCCTAGCGGGGGGGCCTCCTACAATGAGCAGTTCTTC.

The gene calls are TRBV4-2 and TRBJ2-7; D might be TRBD2 (5 bases). Trimming removed 1 base at V and 3 bases at J, with 10 bases between. The CDR3 has 14 amino acids. Germline loops: CDR1 LGHNA, CDR2 YNFKEQ. For the CDR3, the DNA is TGTGCCAGCAGCCAAGCGACGGGGTACTACGAGCAGTACTTC. Amino acids: CASSQATGYYEQYF.

This rearrangement joins TRBV5-1 to TRBJ2-7, with 11 bases lining up with TRBD1. The V and J ends lost 5 bases and 4 bases, in that order; junction bases with no gene match: 8. The length of the CDR3 is 15 residues. The germline V gene has CDR1 SGHRS and CDR2 YFSETQ. The CDR3: CASSPGQGAGYEQYV. The CDR3 DNA reads TGCGCCAGCAGTCCAGGACAGGGGGCGGGTTACGAGCAGTACGTC.

This rearrangement joins TRBV7-9 to TRBJ2-5; tentative D call: TRBD1 (6 bases). The germline gives CDR1 SEHNR, CDR2 FQNEAQ (reference sequence). CDR3 length equals 14 residues. Trimming cost V 7 bases and J 1 base, with 13 bases left between them. The CDR3 nucleotides read TGTGCCAGCACCTCCGGGACAATCCAAGAGACCCAGTACTTC. It specifies CASTSGTIQETQYF. The entire variable domain, with the rest obtained from reference TRBV7-9 and TRBJ2-5, is as follows: DTGVSQNPRHKITKRGQNVTFRCDPISEHNRLYWYRQTLGQGPEFLTYFQNEAQLEKSRLLSDRFSAERPKGSFSTLEIQRTEQGDSAMYLCASTSGTIQETQYFGPGTRLLVL.

The gene calls are TRBV9 and TRBJ2-2, with TRBD2 identical over 7 bases. Per germline, CDR1 SGDLS and CDR2 YYNGEE. The CDR3 has 16 residues. V was pared by 3 bases and J by 7 bases, with 12 bases of the junction left unmatched. The CDR3 spells CASSALDQRGGGELFF. In nucleotides, the CDR3 is TGTGCCAGCAGCGCCCTGGATCAGCGGGGCGGCGGGGAGCTGTTTTTT.

The CDR3 reads CASSPPQGRETQYF. In nucleotides, the CDR3 is TGTGCCAGCAGTCCCCCACAGGGGAGAGAGACCCAGTACTTC. The chain links TRBV28 to TRBJ2-5, with 7 bases identical to TRBD1. The CDR3 totals 14 residues. CDR1 is MDHEN and CDR2 is SYDVKM in the germline V gene. V was clipped by 5 bases and J by 4 bases; unmatched bases: 7.

J is TRBJ2-7 and V is TRBV19; a possible D gene is TRBD2 (6 bases). Germline values: CDR1 LNHDA, CDR2 SQIVND (reference sequence). The CDR3 runs to 14 residues. V was pared by 1 base and J by 2 bases, with 9 bases between. DNA for the CDR3: TGTGCCAGTAGTATAGCGCGGGGCCCCTACGAGCAGTACTTC. Protein: CASSIARGPYEQYF.

The J gene is TRBJ2-3, the V gene TRBV30; the D gene is possibly TRBD1 (6 bases). There are 13 residues in the CDR3. The V gene's germline CDR1 is GTSNPN and CDR2 SVGIG (reference sequence). Trimming took 0 bases from V and 5 from J, leaving 9 bases between them. CDR3 protein: CAWSVLRGDTQYF. CDR3 nucleotide sequence: TGTGCCTGGAGTGTACTCAGGGGAGATACGCAGTATTTT.

The gene calls are TRBV27 and TRBJ2-3, with 8 bases lining up with TRBD2. CDR1 is MNHEY, CDR2 SMNVEV, per germline (reference sequence). The CDR3 loop spans 16 amino acids. The V and J ends lost 1 base and 2 bases, in that order; junction bases with no gene match: 5. DNA for the CDR3: TGTGCCAGCAGTTTATTCCCAGCGGGGGCCACAGATACGCAGTATTTT. Translating gives CASSLFPAGATDTQYF.

The chain recombines TRBV29-1 with TRBJ2-1; possibly TRBD1 for D (6 bases). This CDR3 is 13 amino acids long. Germline-derived CDR1 and CDR2 are SQVTM and ANQGSEA. Trimming took 2 bases from V and 8 from J, leaving 13 bases between them. CDR3 region: CSVERDKDHEQFF. The CDR3 coding sequence is TGCAGCGTTGAAAGGGACAAAGACCATGAGCAGTTCTTC.

The chain has TRBV6-5 and TRBJ2-7, with D perhaps matching TRBD2 (6 bases). Germline CDR1 is MNHEY and CDR2 is SVGAGI. The CDR3 totals 15 residues. V lost 5 bases and J lost 4, with 18 bases in between. Here the CDR3 reads CASSPTGGLTYEQYV. As DNA, the CDR3 is TGTGCCAGCAGTCCCACTGGGGGACTCACTTACGAGCAGTACGTC.

V and J are TRBV5-1 and TRBJ2-3; TRBD1 agrees at 8 bases. The CDR3 loop spans 15 amino acids. J gave up 5 bases and V 0 bases, and 5 bases lay outside the gene matches. Looked up from germline, CDR1 is SGHRS and CDR2 is YFSETQ. This chain's CDR3 is CASSLEDRVKDTQYF. The CDR3 DNA reads TGCGCCAGCAGCTTGGAGGACAGGGTTAAAGATACGCAGTATTTT.

This clone was observed once. This chain uses TRBV29-1 with TRBJ2-1; possibly TRBD1 for D (5 bases). Germline values: CDR1 SQVTM, CDR2 ANQGSEA. V lost 4 bases and J lost 8, with 12 bases in between. The CDR3 has 12 residues. The CDR3 protein is CSVARQHHEQFF. The CDR3 DNA reads as TGCAGCGTTGCCCGACAGCACCATGAGCAGTTCTTC.

The V call is TRBV28, the J call TRBJ2-5, with D tentatively TRBD2 (5 bases). This CDR3 has 14 residues. The ends were cut back, 2 bases at V and 13 bases at J, with 20 bases in the middle. From germline, CDR1 is MDHEN and CDR2 SYDVKM. Here the CDR3 reads CASSLNTRRALAYF. The CDR3 DNA follows: TGTGCCAGCAGTTTAAACACTCGAAGGGCGCTAGCGTACTTC. Drawing the rest from reference TRBV28 and TRBJ2-5, the complete variable domain is DVKVTQSSRYLVKRTGEKVFLECVQDMDHENMFWYRQDPGLGLRLIYFSYDVKMKEKGDIPEGYSVSREKKERFSLILESASTNQTSMYLCASSLNTRRALAYFGPGTRLLVL.

This clone showed up just a few times. The rearrangement uses TRBV28 and TRBJ1-1, with a weak D call TRBD1 (5 bases). Trimming took 4 bases from V and 5 from J, leaving 20 bases between them. The CDR3 sequence is 16 residues long. The V gene's germline CDR1 is MDHEN and CDR2 SYDVKM. The CDR3 is CASSSVGPGLLTEAFF. In nucleotides, the CDR3 is TGTGCCAGCAGTTCGGTTGGTCCGGGACTTTTGACTGAAGCTTTCTTT.

The genes are TRBV28 and TRBJ1-2; TRBD1 might be the D (5 bases). CDR3 length equals 11 residues. The germline gives CDR1 MDHEN, CDR2 SYDVKM. V lost 3 bases to trimming and J lost 10 bases, with 9 bases between them. The DNA of the CDR3 is TGTGCCAGCAGTTTTCGCAGGGACTACACCTTC. It encodes CASSFRRDYTF.

The rearrangement links TRBV5-4 to TRBJ2-3; 8 bases are a match to TRBD2. Germline CDR1 is SGHNT and CDR2 is YYREEE (reference sequence). This CDR3 has 17 residues. With 1 base clipped from V and 0 bases from J, the junction kept 7 bases outside the gene matches. The chain's CDR3 is CASSLLTGGPSTDTQYF. DNA of the CDR3: TGTGCCAGCAGCTTGCTAACGGGGGGGCCTAGCACAGATACGCAGTATTTT.

This clone was recorded only once. The chain joins TRBV30 to TRBJ1-5, with TRBD1 matching over 7 bases. The CDR3 totals 14 residues. After removal of 2 bases from V and 5 bases from J, the junction contained 6 bases not matched to a gene. Per germline, CDR1 GTSNPN and CDR2 SVGIG (reference sequence). DNA for the CDR3: TGTGCCTGGAGTATCACAGGGGCTGATCAGCCCCAGCATTTT. Amino acid sequence: CAWSITGADQPQHF.

The gene calls are TRBV10-3 and TRBJ2-3; maybe TRBD2 (6 bases). The CDR3 is made up of 15 amino acids. The germline V and J ends were trimmed by 5 bases and 2 bases, with 14 bases remaining between them. Germline V gives CDR1 ENHRY, CDR2 SYGVKD. CDR3 sequence reads: CAISRTGGDTDTQYF. Written as DNA, the CDR3 is TGTGCCATCAGTAGGACCGGGGGAGACACAGATACGCAGTATTTT.

The sample holds a few counts of this clone. V is TRBV7-2 and J is TRBJ2-1, with TRBD2 identical over 7 bases. V gave up 0 bases and J gave up 5 bases; unmatched junction bases: 4. CDR1 and CDR2 from the germline V gene are SGHTA and FQGNSA. The CDR3 is made up of 15 amino acids. This CDR3 is CASSLAASGNNEQFF. Here the CDR3 DNA reads TGTGCCAGCAGCTTAGCCGCTAGCGGAAACAATGAGCAGTTCTTC.

A single count supports this clone. V is TRBV10-3 and J is TRBJ2-5, with 8 bases matching TRBD2. CDR1 and CDR2 from the germline V gene are ENHRY and SYGVKD. V trimming: 10 bases; J trimming: 5 bases; junction bases outside the gene matches: 9. This CDR3 contains 13 residues. Here the CDR3 reads CATGGTGDETQYF. CDR3 DNA: TGTGCCACGGGGGGGACGGGCGATGAGACCCAGTACTTC.

The chain recombines TRBV7-8 with TRBJ1-6; D is unresolved. The V gene's germline CDR1 is SGHVS and CDR2 FQNEAQ. The CDR3 runs 18 residues. V was cut by 6 bases and J by 0 bases, with 18 bases left in between. Written as DNA, the CDR3 is TGTGCCAGCAGTTATCCCAGCGGGAGACCCTCCTATAATTCACCCCTCCACTTT. This translates into CASSYPSGRPSYNSPLHF.

This clone was observed a handful of times. The chain employs TRBV5-1 and TRBJ1-3, with 8 nucleotides matching TRBD1. Germline CDR1 reads SGHRS; CDR2 reads YFSETQ. V was clipped by 4 bases and J by 8 bases; unmatched bases: 8. This CDR3 has 14 residues. The CDR3 is CASSVQGGSDTIYF. CDR3 DNA: TGCGCCAGCAGCGTACAGGGGGGCTCAGACACCATATATTTT.

As concerns this clone: Other nucleotide sequences in the sample specify the same CDR3. The chain is built from TRBV6-1 and TRBJ1-6; D may be TRBD1 (6 bases). Germline CDR1 reads MNHNS; CDR2 reads SASEGT. This CDR3 spans 15 amino acids. V lost 2 bases and J lost 7, with 12 bases in between. The CDR3 reads CASSETQGSNSPLHF. The CDR3, as DNA: TGTGCCAGCAGTGAAACTCAGGGGAGCAATTCACCCCTCCACTTT.

There are a few counts of this clone. This chain joins TRBV7-3 and TRBJ2-3; D is perhaps TRBD2 (7 bases). Trimming pared 5 bases from V and 7 bases from J, leaving 19 bases between. The CDR3 is 15 residues long. The V gene's germline CDR1 is SGHTA and CDR2 FQGTGA. CDR3 sequence (DNA): TGTGCCAGCAGCCGTAATTCCGGGGGGCACCATACGCAGTATTTT. Translating gives CASSRNSGGHHTQYF.